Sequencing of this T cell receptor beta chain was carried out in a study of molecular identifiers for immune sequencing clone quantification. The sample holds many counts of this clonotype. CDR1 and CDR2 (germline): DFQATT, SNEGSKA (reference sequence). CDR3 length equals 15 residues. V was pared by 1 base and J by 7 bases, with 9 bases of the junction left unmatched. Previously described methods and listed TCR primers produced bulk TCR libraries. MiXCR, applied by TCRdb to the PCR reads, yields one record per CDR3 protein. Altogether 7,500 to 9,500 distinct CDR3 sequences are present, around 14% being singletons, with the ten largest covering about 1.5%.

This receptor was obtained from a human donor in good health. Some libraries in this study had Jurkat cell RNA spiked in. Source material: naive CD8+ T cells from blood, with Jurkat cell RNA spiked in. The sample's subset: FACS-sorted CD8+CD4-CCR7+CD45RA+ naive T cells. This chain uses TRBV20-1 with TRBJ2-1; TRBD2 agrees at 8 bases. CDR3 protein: CSARGLAWLVNEQFF. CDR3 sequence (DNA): TGCAGTGCTAGAGGACTAGCGTGGTTAGTTAATGAGCAGTTCTTC.